One and the same sample provided the 10 T cell receptor beta chains below, sequenced in a study of cytomegalovirus exposure and HLA in healthy donors. PCR employed 60 Vbeta and 13 Jbeta primers. Produced via immunoSEQ multiplex PCR; TCRdb's table is partial and in-frame only. The table includes about 200,000 clones, 75% to 85% detected once. Sequencing input: PBMCs. These receptors came from a girl under 18 in good health and CMV-seronegative.

The chain combines TRBV11-2 with TRBJ1-1; no reliable D call. The CDR3 has 13 amino acids. Germline lookup yields CDR1 SGHAT and CDR2 FQNNGV. Trimming stripped 4 bases from V and 4 bases from J, with 10 bases between. CDR3 nucleotides: TGTGCCAGCAGCTCCGAGGTGGGCACTGAAGCTTTCTTT. As protein: CASSSEVGTEAFF.

A note on this clone: The sample carries other DNA sequences with the same CDR3. The chain has TRBV9 and TRBJ2-7, with 14 bases identical to TRBD2. J lost 3 bases, V lost 2 bases, and 1 base had no gene match. The CDR3 extends over 15 amino acids. Germline V lookup: CDR1 SGDLS, CDR2 YYNGEE. Written as DNA, the CDR3 is TGTGCCAGCAGCGTCGGGACTAGCGGGGGCTACGAGCAGTACTTC. Amino acid sequence: CASSVGTSGGYEQYF.

DNA for the CDR3: TGTGCCATCAGTGAGTCGGCAGGGGCGAGTGGCTACACCTTC. Translating gives CAISESAGASGYTF. The chain carries TRBV10-3 and TRBJ1-2; tentatively, D is TRBD1 (6 bases). There are 14 residues in the CDR3. Germline assignment: CDR1 ENHRY and CDR2 SYGVKD. Trimming pared 0 bases from V and 7 bases from J, leaving 12 bases between.

This clone came up a few times. The V call is TRBV30, the J call TRBJ1-2; 12 positions agree with TRBD1. Germline V CDR1 and CDR2: GTSNPN, SVGIG (reference sequence). This CDR3 is 16 amino acids long. V lost 2 bases to trimming and J lost 4 bases; unmatched junction nucleotides: 8. The CDR3 region is CAWSRDRGRGGYGYTF. The DNA of the CDR3 is TGTGCCTGGAGTCGGGACAGGGGGCGCGGGGGCTATGGCTACACCTTC.

This clone showed up just once. This same CDR3 is encoded by further DNA sequences in the sample. The chain couples TRBV18 to TRBJ1-1; D is perhaps TRBD1 (6 bases). V lost 3 bases and J lost 1, with 9 bases in between. The CDR3 covers 14 residues. CDR1 is KGHSH and CDR2 is LQKENI in the germline V gene. CDR3 DNA sequence: TGTGCCAGCTCACCCGGACAGCAGAACACTGAAGCTTTCTTT. Amino acids: CASSPGQQNTEAFF.

Note on this clone: The germline gene is not matched at one end of the junction; a read error may be the cause. The chain employs TRBV7-7 and TRBJ2-1, with a tentative D call TRBD2 (6 bases). This CDR3 spans 15 amino acids. The germline V gene has CDR1 SSHAT and CDR2 FNYEAQ (reference sequence). This CDR3 reads CASSPSRRGYDEQFF. The CDR3 DNA reads as TGTGCTAGCAGCCCCTCTCGCCGGGGGTATGATGAGCAGTTCTTC.

The chain recombines TRBV9 with TRBJ2-7; 9 bases fit TRBD1. Germline values: CDR1 SGDLS, CDR2 YYNGEE. The CDR3 covers 17 residues. V gave up 4 bases and J gave up 3 bases; unmatched junction bases: 14. The CDR3 is CASSPQGAGTGFYEQYF. The CDR3 coding sequence is TGTGCCAGCAGCCCCCAAGGTGCCGGGACAGGGTTCTACGAGCAGTACTTC.

This chain links TRBV7-8 with TRBJ2-7, with 7 bases aligning to TRBD2. After removal of 5 bases from V and 0 bases from J, the junction contained 10 bases not matched to a gene. The CDR3 is made up of 16 amino acids. Germline-derived CDR1 and CDR2 are SGHVS and FQNEAQ. CDR3 protein: CASSGYSSGDSYEQYF. CDR3 bases: TGTGCCAGCAGCGGCTACTCGAGCGGGGACTCCTACGAGCAGTACTTC.

The chain carries TRBV18 and TRBJ2-3, with D possibly TRBD2 on 6 matching bases. The length of the CDR3 is 16 residues. Per germline, CDR1 KGHSH and CDR2 LQKENI. Trimming stripped 2 bases from V and 5 bases from J, with 17 bases between. CDR3 DNA sequence: TGTGCCAGCTCACCAGGGGTAGCGGTCCTGGGAGATACGCAGTATTTT. This encodes CASSPGVAVLGDTQYF.

This clone has only one observation. The rearrangement uses TRBV6-5 and TRBJ2-7; 11 bases fit TRBD2. Germline assignment: CDR1 MNHEY and CDR2 SVGAGI. The CDR3 totals 14 residues. With 4 bases clipped from V and 5 bases from J, the junction kept 4 bases outside the gene matches. CDR3 sequence reads: CASSLAGGTHEQYF. As DNA, the CDR3 is TGTGCCAGCAGTTTAGCGGGAGGGACCCACGAGCAGTACTTC.